The 14 T cell receptor beta chains given below trace back to one sample, sequenced in a study of shared clonotypes between healthy human individuals. TCRdb keeps only in-frame clones here, not all; method: immunoSEQ multiplex PCR. The sample contains approximately 1.5 million clones, 98% of which appear only once. The specimen sequenced was naive CD4+ T cells sorted from blood. The subset here: CD45RA+ positively selected. These receptors were collected from a man aged 25-45 years in good health.

The chain uses TRBV27 and TRBJ2-5, with D possibly being TRBD1 (5 bases). Germline CDR1 MNHEY, CDR2 SMNVEV (reference sequence). V lost 3 bases, J lost 5 bases, and 22 bases lay in between. The CDR3 totals 17 residues. This chain's CDR3 is CASSLGRAGQDSETQYF. The CDR3 DNA follows: TGTGCCAGCAGTTTGGGAAGGGCCGGACAAGATAGCGAGACCCAGTACTTC.

The genes are TRBV28 and TRBJ2-6, with a tentative D call TRBD2 (5 bases). Germline V gene sequence: CDR1 MDHEN, CDR2 SYDVKM. V was pared by 10 bases and J by 0 bases, with 19 bases between. The length of the CDR3 is 17 residues. Here the CDR3 DNA reads TGTGCCACCCTGATGTGGACTGCCGTCTCTGGGGCCAACGTCCTGACTTTC. This codes for CATLMWTAVSGANVLTF. Using reference TRBV28 and TRBJ2-6 for the parts outside the CDR3, the full variable domain is DVKVTQSSRYLVKRTGEKVFLECVQDMDHENMFWYRQDPGLGLRLIYFSYDVKMKEKGDIPEGYSVSREKKERFSLILESASTNQTSMYLCATLMWTAVSGANVLTFGAGSRLTVL.

The rearrangement joins TRBV6-5 to TRBJ2-7, with D perhaps TRBD2 (6 bases). Germline V CDR1 and CDR2: MNHEY, SVGAGI. V lost 7 bases, J lost 4 bases, and 8 bases lay in between. CDR3 size: 11 residues. CDR3 loop: CASKEGYEQYF. The DNA for the CDR3 is TGTGCCAGCAAGGAGGGGTACGAGCAGTACTTC.

The chain joins TRBV14 to TRBJ2-1; D not certain. Germline values: CDR1 SGHDN, CDR2 FVKESK. V lost 0 bases and J 10 bases, leaving 10 bases between the germline ends. The CDR3 consists of 13 residues. CDR3 in DNA: TGTGCCAGCAGCCAAGATTTGGCGGCCGAGCAGTTCTTC. As protein: CASSQDLAAEQFF.

To note about this clone: This specimen includes other DNA sequences encoding the same CDR3. The chain couples TRBV5-1 to TRBJ2-7; 12 nucleotides align to TRBD2. Germline CDR1 SGHRS, CDR2 YFSETQ. The junction had 1 base not matched to a gene; V was cut back by 0 bases and J by 3 bases. The CDR3 spans 15 residues. The CDR3 DNA is TGCGCCAGCAGCTTGGCACTAGCGGGAGGCTACGAGCAGTACTTC. This gives the protein CASSLALAGGYEQYF.

The V and J genes are TRBV5-4 and TRBJ2-7; TRBD2 agrees at 9 bases. V dropped 2 bases and J dropped 0; count of bases not matched to a gene: 12. In germline, CDR1 is SGHNT, CDR2 YYREEE (reference sequence). The CDR3 is 18 amino acids. The CDR3: CASSLIPLAGYPSYEQYF. The CDR3 coding sequence is TGTGCCAGCAGCTTAATCCCACTAGCGGGCTACCCCTCCTACGAGCAGTACTTC.

This rearrangement joins TRBV4-1 to TRBJ2-5; TRBD1 might be the D (6 bases). Deletions cut 1 base from V and 2 bases from J, with 11 bases between. This CDR3 has 15 amino acids. Germline loops: CDR1 MGHRA, CDR2 YSYEKL. The CDR3 region is CASSQGTVAQETQYF. Written as DNA, the CDR3 is TGCGCCAGCAGCCAAGGGACAGTTGCGCAAGAGACCCAGTACTTC.

J is TRBJ2-1 and V is TRBV7-2; the D gene is possibly TRBD1 (5 bases). The V end was cut by 6 bases, the J end by 3 bases, with 9 bases between. The CDR3 extends over 13 amino acids. Germline-derived CDR1 and CDR2 are SGHTA and FQGNSA. This CDR3 reads CASRLTDYNEQFF. In nucleotides, the CDR3 is TGTGCCAGCAGGCTGACAGACTACAATGAGCAGTTCTTC. The full variable domain, in which reference TRBV7-2 and TRBJ2-1 provide the parts outside the CDR3, is GAGVSQSPSNKVTEKGKDVELRCDPISGHTALYWYRQSLGQGLEFLIYFQGNSAPDKSGLPSDRFSAERTGGSVSTLTIQRTQQEDSAVYLCASRLTDYNEQFFGPGTRLTVL.

The chain is built from TRBV5-1 and TRBJ2-3, with 11 bases that match TRBD2. Germline values: CDR1 SGHRS, CDR2 YFSETQ. The V and J ends lost 4 bases and 6 bases, in that order; junction bases with no gene match: 4. CDR3 length equals 14 residues. CDR3 DNA: TGCGCCAGCAGCCCCACTAGCGGGAGTGATACGCAGTATTTT. This sequence encodes CASSPTSGSDTQYF.

This chain connects TRBV18 to TRBJ2-3, with 7 positions matching TRBD1. The trim removed 3 bases at V and 0 bases at J, leaving 9 bases unmatched. The CDR3 contains 17 residues. From germline, CDR1 is KGHSH and CDR2 LQKENI. CDR3 DNA sequence: TGTGCCAGCTCACCCTTGCCGGGACAGAGTAGCACAGATACGCAGTATTTT. It specifies CASSPLPGQSSTDTQYF.

This clone was detected only once. The chain has TRBV19 and TRBJ1-2, with D maybe TRBD1 (5 bases). The ends were cut back, 4 bases at V and 8 bases at J, with 8 bases in the middle. The germline V gene has CDR1 LNHDA and CDR2 SQIVND (reference sequence). This CDR3 is built from 11 residues. The CDR3: CASSKGSGYTF. CDR3 DNA sequence: TGTGCCAGTAGTAAGGGGAGCGGCTACACCTTC.

V usage is TRBV13 and J usage is TRBJ1-1; D ambiguous. V was cut by 3 bases and J by 4 bases, with 6 bases left in between. The CDR3 is 12 residues long. Germline V lookup: CDR1 PRHDT, CDR2 FYEKMQ (reference sequence). The CDR3 bases are TGTGCCAGCAGCTTCGGGGTCACTGAAGCTTTCTTT. Translated: CASSFGVTEAFF.

V usage is TRBV6-1 and J usage is TRBJ2-2, with a tentative D call TRBD2 (5 bases). This CDR3 is built from 14 residues. V lost 4 bases and J lost 6, with 12 bases in between. The germline CDR1 and CDR2 sequences are MNHNS and SASEGT. DNA for the CDR3: TGTGCCAGCAGTGTATCGACTAATCCCGGGGAGCTGTTTTTT. It translates to CASSVSTNPGELFF.

V is TRBV18 and J is TRBJ1-5, with no clear D. Trimming cost V 3 bases and J 4 bases, with 16 bases left between them. The germline V gene encodes CDR1 KGHSH and CDR2 LQKENI. The CDR3 consists of 16 residues. The chain's CDR3 is CASSPMGGLMNQPQHF. The CDR3 region has the DNA TGTGCCAGCTCACCCATGGGAGGGTTGATGAATCAGCCCCAGCATTTT.